One and the same sample provided the 17 T cell receptor beta chains below, sequenced in a study of OX40 agonist ivuxolimab in advanced cancers. Repertoires were generated with immunoSEQ multiplex PCR, while TCRdb's copy carries only in-frame clones and drops some. There are about 68,000 clones in the sample; about 82% occur only once, and approximately 11% lies in the top ten. Here the sequenced sample was CD4+ or CD8+ T cells sorted from blood, taken in a trial of the OX40 agonist ivuxolimab. These receptor sequences come from an adult with an advanced solid tumor such as melanoma, head and neck, liver or kidney cancer.

This rearrangement joins TRBV2 to TRBJ1-1; D ambiguous. This CDR3 comprises 13 residues. Germline values: CDR1 SNHLY, CDR2 FYNNEI. V was shortened by 7 bases and J by 1 base, with 10 bases between the two germline ends. CDR3 sequence (DNA): TGTGCCAGCAACTTTTTCCAGAACACTGAAGCTTTCTTT. This codes for CASNFFQNTEAFF.

The chain recombines TRBV9 with TRBJ2-1, with D uncertain. Trimming removed 0 bases at V and 1 base at J, with 5 bases between. The CDR3 covers 14 residues. Germline CDR1 and CDR2: SGDLS and YYNGEE. This CDR3 is CASSVGGSYNEQFF. Written as DNA, the CDR3 is TGTGCCAGCAGCGTAGGTGGTTCCTACAATGAGCAGTTCTTC.

V and J are TRBV4-2 and TRBJ2-1; 10 nucleotides match TRBD2. CDR1 is LGHNA, CDR2 YNFKEQ, per germline. V shed 0 bases, J shed 6 bases, and the junction held 11 bases outside the gene matches. The CDR3 consists of 18 residues. This CDR3 reads CASSQDRASGRAGNEQFF. The CDR3 DNA is TGTGCCAGCAGCCAAGATCGGGCTAGCGGGAGAGCGGGCAATGAGCAGTTCTTC.

This chain connects TRBV2 to TRBJ1-2; the D is unclear. V dropped 2 bases and J dropped 3 bases, with 7 bases sitting between them. This CDR3 has 13 amino acids. Germline CDR1 and CDR2: SNHLY and FYNNEI. The CDR3, as DNA: TGTGCCAGCAGTGAATCGACGTACTATGGCTACACCTTC. Residues: CASSESTYYGYTF.

The chain joins TRBV5-8 to TRBJ2-2; D perhaps matches TRBD1 (5 bases). V shed 1 base and J shed 7 bases, with 14 bases lying between them. The CDR3 runs to 15 residues. Germline loops: CDR1 SGHTS, CDR2 YDEGEE. CDR3 bases: TGTGCCAGCAGCTTGAGGGGTCAGGGATTCGGGGAGCTGTTTTTT. Protein: CASSLRGQGFGELFF.

V is TRBV10-3 and J is TRBJ2-5; 9 positions match TRBD1. CDR3 length: 14 residues. V was clipped by 4 bases and J by 10 bases; unmatched bases: 10. The germline gives CDR1 ENHRY, CDR2 SYGVKD. The CDR3 nucleotides are TGTGCCATCAGTGGGGGGACAGGGAGAGATGGCCAGTACTTC. Its translation: CAISGGTGRDGQYF.

This clone was found a few times. The rearrangement links TRBV4-1 to TRBJ2-7; 11 bases agree with TRBD1. This CDR3 region has 15 residues. Germline CDR1 is MGHRA and CDR2 is YSYEKL. V lost 4 bases and J lost 4; bases outside the gene matches: 6. DNA for the CDR3: TGCGCCAGCAGCCTAGCGGACAGGGGGCAGTACGAGCAGTACGTC. It yields the protein CASSLADRGQYEQYV.

This clone was recorded only once. The chain combines TRBV5-1 with TRBJ1-4, with D possibly being TRBD1 (6 bases). V shed 7 bases and J shed 4 bases, with 17 bases lying between them. The CDR3 runs 15 residues. Germline values: CDR1 SGHRS, CDR2 YFSETQ. The chain's CDR3 is CASSSGGQINEKLFF. CDR3 nucleotide sequence: TGCGCCAGCTCTAGTGGGGGACAAATTAATGAAAAACTGTTTTTT. Complete variable domain (other parts from reference TRBV5-1 and TRBJ1-4): KAGVTQTPRYLIKTRGQQVTLSCSPISGHRSVSWYQQTPGQGLQFLFEYFSETQRNKGNFPGRFSGRQFSNSRSEMNVSTLELGDSALYLCASSSGGQINEKLFFGSGTQLSVL.

The V and J genes are TRBV7-9 and TRBJ2-7, with 12 bases lining up with TRBD2. CDR1 is SEHNR and CDR2 is FQNEAQ in the germline V gene (reference sequence). CDR3 length: 17 residues. With 5 bases clipped from V and 1 base from J, the junction kept 9 bases outside the gene matches. This CDR3 is CASSPRLLAGGSYEQYF. In DNA form, the CDR3 reads TGTGCCAGCAGCCCGAGGCTCCTAGCGGGAGGGTCCTACGAGCAGTACTTC.

V usage is TRBV14 and J usage is TRBJ2-1; weak D call: TRBD2 (6 bases). This CDR3 spans 18 amino acids. Per the germline V gene, CDR1 is SGHDN and CDR2 is FVKESK. The V gene lost 4 bases and the J gene lost 3 bases, with 22 bases spanning the gap. CDR3: CASSRGVWPPSVYNEQFF. As DNA, the CDR3 is TGTGCCAGCAGCCGGGGGGTTTGGCCTCCCTCCGTCTACAATGAGCAGTTCTTC.

This clone was picked up a small number of times. The chain recombines TRBV19 with TRBJ1-2; 7 nucleotides align to TRBD1. V lost 4 bases and J lost 6; bases outside the gene matches: 5. The CDR3 covers 13 residues. Germline V gives CDR1 LNHDA, CDR2 SQIVND (reference sequence). The CDR3 DNA sequence: TGTGCCAGTAGTACCCAGACAGGGAATGGCTACACCTTC. The encoded protein is CASSTQTGNGYTF. Complete variable domain (other parts from reference TRBV19 and TRBJ1-2): DGGITQSPKYLFRKEGQNVTLSCEQNLNHDAMYWYRQDPGQGLRLIYYSQIVNDFQKGDIAEGYSVSREKKESFPLTVTSAQKNPTAFYLCASSTQTGNGYTFGSGTRLTVV.

V is TRBV5-1 and J is TRBJ1-1; maybe TRBD1 (5 bases). Germline CDR1 and CDR2: SGHRS and YFSETQ. Trimming cost V 0 bases and J 11 bases, with 14 bases left between them. The CDR3 contains 13 residues. In nucleotides, the CDR3 is TGCGCCAGCAGCTTGGCCGGGGGAAGAGTGGCTTTCTTT. Encoded protein: CASSLAGGRVAFF.

The genes are TRBV19 and TRBJ2-7; no clear D. The CDR3 covers 14 residues. Trimming took off 3 bases at V and 1 base at J, with 10 bases between the two ends. Germline assignment: CDR1 LNHDA and CDR2 SQIVND (reference sequence). The CDR3 DNA is TGTGCCAGTAGTATGGGTACATGGTCCTACGAGCAGTACTTC. This encodes CASSMGTWSYEQYF.

CDR3 sequence reads: CASRQAMAVYGYTF. The CDR3 DNA sequence: TGTGCCAGCAGGCAGGCTATGGCGGTCTATGGCTACACCTTC. V is TRBV5-5 and J is TRBJ1-2, with D hard to call. Germline V gives CDR1 SGHKS, CDR2 YYEKEE (reference sequence). Trimming cost V 5 bases and J 4 bases, with 15 bases left between them. The CDR3 is 14 amino acids.

This clone has only one observation. The J gene is TRBJ2-2, the V gene TRBV4-3; TRBD2 is a possible D gene (6 bases). Germline CDR1 is LGHNA and CDR2 is YSLEER. V shed 3 bases and J shed 5 bases, with 19 bases lying between them. The CDR3 sequence is 17 residues long. Here the CDR3 DNA reads TGCGCCAGCAGCCATCCGCGGCCAGCGGGCGGGACCGGGGAGCTGTTTTTT. This gives the protein CASSHPRPAGGTGELFF.

This chain joins TRBV27 and TRBJ2-3; unclear D gene. The CDR3 has 15 amino acids. The germline V gene encodes CDR1 MNHEY and CDR2 SMNVEV (reference sequence). V was cut by 10 bases and J by 6 bases, with 23 bases left in between. Here the CDR3 DNA reads TGTGCCACCCTCAGTGGGGATGGGCTTAGGGATACGCAGTATTTT. Its translation: CATLSGDGLRDTQYF.

A single count supports this clone. The J gene is TRBJ2-7, the V gene TRBV27; TRBD1 matches 10 bases. The germline V gene encodes CDR1 MNHEY and CDR2 SMNVEV (reference sequence). V gave up 3 bases and J gave up 1 base; unmatched junction bases: 3. The CDR3 runs to 15 residues. The CDR3 region has the DNA TGTGCCAGCAGTTTTCTGGGACAGGGGTCCTACGAGCAGTACTTC. Its translation: CASSFLGQGSYEQYF.